The clone carrying this TCR beta chain was recorded at least ten times. The antigen is unknown. V was pared by 1 base and J by 7 bases, with 20 bases between. The CDR3 is 16 residues long. Germline loops: CDR1 SGHTA, CDR2 FQGNSA. These data are taken from a study of Ad26.COV2.S vaccination and SARS-CoV-2 variants. Study as a whole: Dosing was one shot or two shots 56 days apart.

The study, taken as a whole, reports: Total responses of T cells may have been underestimated by the analyses of TCR breadth and depth. Placebo and vaccine recipients had non-spike TCR breadth that was similar.

Some clones are missing from TCRdb's copy, which holds only in-frame ones; the method was immunoSEQ multiplex PCR. The top ten hold roughly 2% of the sample, which has some 340,000 clones, around four fifths seen once. Treatment indicated: 19 received Ad26.COV2.S at low or high dose, single or two shots; roughly five received placebo; per-sample allocation not given. Repertoires come from day 63 after the first vaccine or placebo injection. Wuhan-strain SARS-CoV-2 spike was expressed by the Ad26 vector that made up the vaccine. The material was peripheral blood, obtained in a trial of Ad26.COV2.S vaccine versus placebo. The sequence was collected from a person between 18 and 65 years old who received the Ad26.COV2.S COVID-19 vaccine or a placebo. The chain carries TRBV7-2 and TRBJ2-7, with D tentatively TRBD2 (5 bases). Written as DNA, the CDR3 is TGTGCCAGCAGCTTAGTCGGCAGCGGAGTCTTTGGGGAGCAGTACTTC. It is translated as CASSLVGSGVFGEQYF.